This is a list of T cell receptor beta chains from one sample in a study of T cells in Graves' hyperthyroidism and ophthalmopathy. MiXCR was run by TCRdb on the multiplex PCR reads, yielding one entry per CDR3 protein. The data hold 700,000 or so distinct CDR3 sequences, with about 14% observed a single time. Sequencing was done on a sample of blood. Every receptor here comes from a woman between 45 and 60 years old with Graves' ophthalmopathy. Each CDR3 is given with its conserved first and last residue. The order of the fields is J gene, V gene, clone size, D gene, CDR3 protein, CDR3 DNA. D genes are given only for firm matches. The size of a clone is reported for some rows only, either as once, few or many, or as a class for expanded clones.

>TRBJ2-2|TRBV7-8|many|NA
CASSLSAVNTGELFF
TGTGCCAGCAGCTTATCGGCAGTGAACACCGGGGAGCTGTTTTTT
>TRBJ1-2|TRBV12-3/TRBV12-4|many|TRBD1
CASSTRDRLHTNYGYTF
TGTGCCAGCAGTACCCGGGACAGGCTACATACTAACTATGGCTACACCTTC
>TRBJ2-3|TRBV10-3|few|TRBD2
CAISVDPGGSTDTQYF
TGTGCCATCAGTGTCGATCCGGGAGGGAGCACAGATACGCAGTATTTT
>TRBJ1-4|TRBV5-6|many|TRBD1
CASSLPGQGNEKLFF
TGTGCCAGCAGCTTACCGGGACAGGGGAATGAAAAACTGTTTTTT
>TRBJ2-7|TRBV6-2/TRBV6-3|few|TRBD2
CATNLAGESHEQYF
TGTGCCACCAACCTAGCGGGAGAATCCCACGAGCAGTACTTC
>TRBJ1-5|TRBV20-1|many|NA
CSALKGLNQPQHF
TGCAGTGCTCTTAAGGGCTTAAATCAGCCCCAGCATTTT
>TRBJ1-2|TRBV30|few|NA
CAWSTGEGRGYTF
TGTGCCTGGTCCACGGGGGAGGGGCGAGGCTACACCTTC
>TRBJ1-6|TRBV30|many|NA
CAWRLQNSPLHF
TGTGCCTGGAGACTACAGAATTCACCCCTCCACTTT
>TRBJ2-7|TRBV11-1|many|NA
CASSLFPRDNSYEQYF
TGTGCCAGCAGCTTATTCCCCCGGGACAACTCCTACGAGCAGTACTTC
>TRBJ2-3|TRBV6-5|many|TRBD2
CASSYGSGRAISTDTQYF
TGTGCCAGCAGTTACGGTAGCGGGAGGGCGATTAGCACAGATACGCAGTATTTT
>TRBJ2-7|TRBV18|many|NA
CASSPHRGSYEQYF
TGTGCCAGCTCACCACATCGAGGATCCTACGAGCAGTACTTC
>TRBJ2-7|TRBV29-1|NA|NA
CSGRQEAEQYF
TGCAGCGGACGACAGGAGGCCGAGCAGTACTTC
>TRBJ1-5|TRBV6-2/TRBV6-3|NA|NA
CASSYEASGRTYQPQHF
TGTGCCAGCAGTTACGAGGCTAGCGGACGGACCTATCAGCCCCAGCATTTT
>TRBJ2-1|TRBV7-2|NA|TRBD2
CASSSSGTAYNEQSF
TGTGCCAGCAGCTCGAGCGGGACGGCCTACAATGAGCAGTCCTTC
>TRBJ2-2|TRBV30|few|NA
CAWSRGPGTGELFF
TGTGCCTGGAGTCGCGGGCCAGGCACCGGGGAGCTGTTTTTT
>TRBJ2-3|TRBV18|many|NA
CASSRTRSTDTQYF
TGTGCCAGCTCACGGACACGGAGCACAGATACGCAGTATTTT
>TRBJ2-2|TRBV7-9|NA|NA
CASSTRWAGELFF
TGTGCCAGCAGCACCCGTTGGGCCGGGGAGCTGTTTTTT
>TRBJ2-3|TRBV19|few|TRBD2
CASSIKRGAPDTQYF
TGTGCCAGTAGTATTAAGCGGGGGGCGCCAGATACGCAGTATTTT
>TRBJ2-5|TRBV12-3/TRBV12-4|few|TRBD1
CASSLGDSRYQETQYF
TGTGCCAGCAGTTTAGGGGACAGCAGGTACCAAGAGACCCAGTACTTC
>TRBJ2-7|TRBV29-1|NA|NA
CSVVDLSYEQYF
TGCAGCGTTGTGGACTTGTCCTACGAGCAGTACTTC
>TRBJ1-3|TRBV9|NA|NA
CASSVASRGNTIYF
TGTGCCAGCAGCGTAGCTTCCAGGGGAAACACCATATATTTT
>TRBJ2-1|TRBV20-1|many|NA
CSARTNTGTAYNEQFF
TGCAGTGCCCGAACCAATACCGGGACGGCCTACAATGAGCAGTTCTTC
>TRBJ2-7|TRBV20-1|NA|NA
CSASLENTYEQYF
TGCAGTGCTAGTCTAGAGAATACCTACGAGCAGTACTTC
>TRBJ1-2|TRBV30|NA|NA
CARTVNYGYTF
TGTGCTAGGACAGTTAACTATGGCTACACCTTC
>TRBJ2-1|TRBV15|many|NA
CATSRRGVNNEQFF
TGTGCCACCAGCAGGCGGGGAGTAAACAATGAGCAGTTCTTC
>TRBJ2-2|TRBV28|many|TRBD1
CASSQTGVYTGELFF
TGTGCCAGCAGTCAGACAGGGGTGTACACCGGGGAGCTGTTTTTT
>TRBJ2-1|TRBV11-3|many|TRBD1
CASSLEIGQGAYNEQFF
TGTGCCAGCAGCTTAGAGATCGGACAGGGGGCCTACAATGAGCAGTTCTTC
>TRBJ2-1|TRBV10-3|many|TRBD2
CAIRDLGLAGVNEQFF
TGTGCCATCAGGGACCTGGGACTAGCGGGAGTCAATGAGCAGTTCTTC
>TRBJ2-3|TRBV20-1|few|TRBD2
CSPRLADTDTQYF
TGCAGTCCTCGACTAGCGGACACAGATACGCAGTATTTT
>TRBJ1-1|TRBV18|many|NA
CASSPGMGQEAFF
TGTGCCAGCTCACCCGGAATGGGCCAGGAAGCTTTCTTT
>TRBJ2-5|TRBV7-9|many|TRBD2
CASSQGTSGLAETQYF
TGTGCCAGCAGTCAAGGGACTAGCGGACTCGCAGAGACCCAGTACTTC
>TRBJ2-3|TRBV9|NA|TRBD1
CASSVAGTGKPTDTQYF
TGTGCCAGCAGCGTAGCCGGGACAGGGAAGCCCACAGATACGCAGTATTTT
>TRBJ2-2|TRBV7-9|NA|NA
CASSPAPDTGELFF
TGTGCCAGCAGCCCGGCCCCAGACACCGGGGAGCTGTTTTTT
>TRBJ1-2|TRBV28|many|NA
CASSSPGWTDRQDGYTF
TGTGCCAGCAGTAGCCCAGGGTGGACCGACAGGCAGGATGGCTACACCTTC
>TRBJ1-5|TRBV9|few|NA
CASSVGTGNQPQHF
TGTGCCAGCAGCGTAGGGACAGGCAATCAGCCCCAGCATTTT
>TRBJ2-5|TRBV18|many|TRBD2
CASSPPRSGGQETQYF
TGTGCCAGCTCACCACCGAGGAGCGGGGGCCAAGAGACCCAGTACTTC
>TRBJ1-1|TRBV18|many|NA
CASSRDPQVTEAFF
TGTGCCAGCTCCCGAGACCCGCAAGTGACTGAAGCTTTCTTT
>TRBJ1-2|TRBV28|many|NA
CASKGGGGRYGYTF
TGTGCCAGCAAGGGTGGGGGGGGAAGGTATGGCTACACCTTC
>TRBJ2-2|TRBV7-3|NA|TRBD1
CASGQGAPGELFF
TGTGCCAGCGGACAGGGGGCCCCCGGGGAGCTGTTTTTT
>TRBJ2-1|TRBV5-1|many|TRBD2
CASSWGLAANNEQFF
TGCGCCAGCAGCTGGGGACTAGCGGCAAACAATGAGCAGTTCTTC
>TRBJ2-5|TRBV29-1|NA|NA
CSLIRRYGEWETQYF
TGCAGCCTCATACGCCGGTATGGGGAGTGGGAGACCCAGTACTTC
>TRBJ2-3|TRBV12-3/TRBV12-4|NA|TRBD2
CASSLWASGSRDTQYF
TGTGCCAGCAGCCTGTGGGCTAGCGGGAGCCGAGATACGCAGTATTTT
>TRBJ1-2|TRBV20-1|NA|NA
CSASEGYYGYTF
TGCAGTGCTAGTGAGGGCTACTATGGCTACACCTTC
>TRBJ2-5|TRBV6-2/TRBV6-3|few|NA
CASSSGIGETQYF
TGTGCCAGCAGTTCAGGGATTGGTGAGACCCAGTACTTC
>TRBJ2-1|TRBV18|NA|NA
CASSPDRLSYNEQFF
TGTGCCAGCTCACCAGACAGGCTCTCCTACAATGAGCAGTTCTTC
>TRBJ2-7|TRBV29-1|few|TRBD2
CSVVMASGSQYEQYF
TGCAGCGTTGTGATGGCTAGCGGGAGTCAATACGAGCAGTACTTC